A single sample gave rise to the 20 T cell receptor beta chains below, sequenced in a study of blood T cell repertoires in COVID-19. The repertoire was sequenced with immunoSEQ multiplex PCR; TCRdb's copy has only in-frame clones and lacks some. The sample includes about 180,000 clones, about 80% of them seen just once. Source material: peripheral blood. The receptors derive from a woman in her 70s with acute or convalescent COVID-19.

This chain connects TRBV14 to TRBJ2-5; D gene uncertain. In germline, CDR1 is SGHDN, CDR2 FVKESK. This CDR3 has 14 amino acids. Deletions cut 5 bases from V and 5 bases from J, with 15 bases between. CDR3 sequence: CASSDLGTEETQYF. CDR3 DNA sequence: TGTGCCAGCAGCGACCTCGGAACGGAGGAGACCCAGTACTTC.

This chain uses TRBV4-1 with TRBJ2-1, with a tentative D call TRBD2 (6 bases). The CDR3 consists of 19 residues. The V gene lost 0 bases and the J gene lost 4 bases, with 22 bases spanning the gap. Looked up from germline, CDR1 is MGHRA and CDR2 is YSYEKL. The CDR3 nucleotides are TGCGCCAGCAGCCAAGAGCTTGGGTGGGGCGGGACTTCTTACAATGAGCAGTTCTTC. It translates to CASSQELGWGGTSYNEQFF.

The chain is built from TRBV2 and TRBJ2-1; TRBD2 matches at 8 bases. Germline CDR1 is SNHLY and CDR2 is FYNNEI. The V gene end was trimmed by 6 bases and the J gene end by 3 bases; junction bases not matched to a gene: 13. The CDR3 is made up of 17 amino acids. The CDR3 nucleotides read TGTGCCAGCAGCTCCAGTGGACTAGCACGAGGCTACAATGAGCAGTTCTTC. Translating gives CASSSSGLARGYNEQFF. The entire variable domain, with the rest obtained from reference TRBV2 and TRBJ2-1, is as follows: EPEVTQTPSHQVTQMGQEVILRCVPISNHLYFYWYRQILGQKVEFLVSFYNNEISEKSEIFDDQFSVERPDGSNFTLKIRSTKLEDSAMYFCASSSSGLARGYNEQFFGPGTRLTVL.

The chain uses TRBV5-1 and TRBJ1-2; possibly TRBD1 for D (5 bases). CDR3 length equals 13 residues. The germline V gene encodes CDR1 SGHRS and CDR2 YFSETQ. Deletions cut 2 bases from V and 3 bases from J, with 8 bases between. CDR3 region: CASSLIGDYGYTF. The CDR3 DNA reads TGCGCCAGCAGCTTAATAGGGGACTATGGCTACACCTTC.

J is TRBJ1-5 and V is TRBV29-1; D is unresolved. Germline CDR1 is SQVTM and CDR2 is ANQGSEA. V gave up 4 bases and J gave up 0 bases, with 10 bases separating them. The CDR3 has 14 residues. CDR3 bases: TGCAGCGTTGCCCAGGAACTTAGCAATCAGCCCCAGCATTTT. Its protein product is CSVAQELSNQPQHF. Combining the CDR3 with reference TRBV29-1 and TRBJ1-5 gives the whole variable domain SAVISQKPSRDICQRGTSLTIQCQVDSQVTMMFWYRQQPGQSLTLIATANQGSEATYESGFVIDKFPISRPNLTFSTLTVSNMSPEDSSIYLCSVAQELSNQPQHFGDGTRLSIL.

The chain is built from TRBV7-6 and TRBJ2-3; 8 bases are a match to TRBD2. The V segment lost 1 base and the J segment 4 bases; nucleotides outside the gene matches: 4. Germline V gene lookup returns CDR1 SGHVS and CDR2 FNYEAQ. The CDR3 covers 15 residues. In DNA, the CDR3 is TGTGCCAGCAGCTTAGAAGCGGGAGTACCAGATACGCAGTATTTT. It translates to CASSLEAGVPDTQYF.

The gene calls are TRBV2 and TRBJ2-5; D is possibly TRBD2 (6 bases). Trimming removed 6 bases from V and 5 bases from J, with 10 bases in between. Germline V gives CDR1 SNHLY, CDR2 FYNNEI. The CDR3 contains 12 residues. CDR3: CASSSTRETQYF. The CDR3 nucleotides are TGTGCCAGCAGCTCGACTAGGGAGACCCAGTACTTC.

Only one count was recorded for this clone. This chain connects TRBV2 to TRBJ2-1; 11 bases line up with TRBD2. This CDR3 has 18 residues. Trimming cost V 2 bases and J 4 bases; bases outside gene matches: 10. The V gene's germline CDR1 is SNHLY and CDR2 FYNNEI. CDR3: CASSEWGTSGNAYNEQFF. CDR3 coding DNA: TGTGCCAGCAGTGAATGGGGGACTAGCGGAAATGCATACAATGAGCAGTTCTTC.

The gene calls are TRBV7-6 and TRBJ2-1; tentatively, D is TRBD2 (7 bases). The CDR3 contains 15 residues. Germline V CDR1 and CDR2: SGHVS, FNYEAQ. V lost 4 bases to trimming and J lost 3 bases, with 13 bases between them. The CDR3 region has the DNA TGTGCCAGCAGCTCGGGGGGCGGGAGCTACAATGAGCAGTTCTTC. Protein: CASSSGGGSYNEQFF.

V and J are TRBV6-6 and TRBJ2-7, with 9 bases lining up with TRBD2. The length of the CDR3 is 14 residues. Germline V CDR1 and CDR2: MNHNY, SVGAGI (reference sequence). Trimming removed 4 bases from V and 5 bases from J; junction bases left unmatched: 6. The CDR3 region has the DNA TGTGCCAGCAGTTTTAGCGGGAGTCGCGACGAGCAGTACTTC. Protein sequence: CASSFSGSRDEQYF.

This chain joins TRBV6-6 and TRBJ2-5; perhaps TRBD2 as D (6 bases). The ends were cut back, 3 bases at V and 2 bases at J, with 7 bases in the middle. The CDR3 runs 13 residues. CDR1 is MNHNY, CDR2 SVGAGI, per germline (reference sequence). CDR3 protein: CASSYGGQETQYF. CDR3 nucleotide sequence: TGTGCCAGCAGTTATGGAGGGCAAGAGACCCAGTACTTC.

The chain joins TRBV6-6 to TRBJ1-2; D not certain. CDR1 is MNHNY and CDR2 is SVGAGI in the germline V gene (reference sequence). CDR3 length: 14 residues. Trimming stripped 7 bases from V and 4 bases from J, with 16 bases between. The CDR3 sequence: CASKFRDKIYGYTF. CDR3 in DNA: TGTGCCAGCAAGTTTCGGGATAAAATCTATGGCTACACCTTC.

This chain uses TRBV5-6 with TRBJ2-2, with 9 bases that match TRBD1. The CDR3 totals 14 residues. The junction had 5 bases not matched to a gene; V was cut back by 4 bases and J by 7 bases. Germline V CDR1 and CDR2: SGHDT, YYEEEE. CDR3 protein: CASSRTGANGELFF. CDR3 sequence (DNA): TGTGCCAGCAGCCGGACAGGGGCTAACGGGGAGCTGTTTTTT.

This chain uses TRBV5-4 with TRBJ1-2, with a possible D match to TRBD1 (5 bases). The CDR3 contains 13 residues. In germline, CDR1 is SGHNT, CDR2 YYREEE (reference sequence). V was pared by 1 base and J by 4 bases, with 8 bases between. The CDR3, as DNA: TGTGCCAGCAGCTTGAGGGGAATCTATGGCTACACCTTC. This sequence encodes CASSLRGIYGYTF.

V gene TRBV5-6 combines with J gene TRBJ2-3; D unclear. Germline CDR1 SGHDT, CDR2 YYEEEE. V was clipped by 3 bases and J by 0 bases, with 17 bases between them. CDR3 length: 17 amino acids. For the CDR3, the DNA is TGTGCCAGCAGCTATAAAATCCGTCTCACTAGCACAGATACGCAGTATTTT. Translated: CASSYKIRLTSTDTQYF.

This clone appeared many times. V usage is TRBV4-1 and J usage is TRBJ1-2; weak D call: TRBD1 (6 bases). CDR3 length: 14 residues. V was pared by 4 bases and J by 4 bases, with 13 bases between. Germline CDR1 reads MGHRA; CDR2 reads YSYEKL. The CDR3 bases are TGCGCCAGCAGCCCGGCAGGGGAGCCCTATGGCTACACCTTC. As protein: CASSPAGEPYGYTF.

The chain uses TRBV5-1 and TRBJ1-4; D is unresolved. Germline CDR1 is SGHRS and CDR2 is YFSETQ. Deletions cut 4 bases from V and 0 bases from J, with 16 bases between. CDR3 size: 17 residues. The CDR3 is CASSLQSVGATNEKLFF. CDR3 nucleotide sequence: TGCGCCAGCAGCCTGCAGAGTGTCGGGGCAACTAATGAAAAACTGTTTTTT.

This clone was counted many times. The CDR3 DNA reads TGTGCCACCAGTGATTCCAAATTGCGGGGAGGGCCCTACAATGAGCAGTTCTTC. This translates into CATSDSKLRGGPYNEQFF. This rearrangement joins TRBV24-1 to TRBJ2-1, with 7 positions matching TRBD2. Germline assignment: CDR1 KGHDR and CDR2 SFDVKD. V lost 2 bases, J lost 2 bases, and 11 bases stayed unmatched. The CDR3 contains 18 residues.

This clone was seen once. This chain links TRBV7-2 with TRBJ2-1; 7 bases are a match to TRBD2. Germline CDR1 is SGHTA and CDR2 is FQGNSA. This CDR3 is built from 15 residues. V shed 5 bases, J shed 2 bases, and the junction held 6 bases outside the gene matches. In DNA, the CDR3 is TGTGCCAGCAGCCCTTTCACTAGCGCCTACAATGAGCAGTTCTTC. This sequence encodes CASSPFTSAYNEQFF.

The CDR3 region is CSVKSQRQLNTEAFF. CDR3 nucleotide sequence: TGCAGCGTTAAATCGCAAAGACAGCTGAACACTGAAGCTTTCTTT. V gene TRBV29-1 combines with J gene TRBJ1-1, with TRBD1 as a possible D gene (5 bases). The CDR3 has 15 residues. Trimming pared 5 bases from V and 0 bases from J, leaving 16 bases between. Looked up from germline, CDR1 is SQVTM and CDR2 is ANQGSEA.